These 31 T cell receptor beta chains were sequenced from one sample in a study of cytomegalovirus exposure and HLA in healthy donors. This PCR relied on a set of 60 Vbeta primers and 13 Jbeta primers. TCRdb's table, derived via immunoSEQ multiplex PCR, lists solely in-frame clones and lacks some. The repertoire holds 130,000 to 150,000 clones, with roughly 80% as singletons. The sequencing input was PBMCs. These TCRs come from a man aged 40-55 years in good health and CMV-seropositive.

This clone has just a few counts. The chain is built from TRBV5-5 and TRBJ1-1, with TRBD1 identical over 10 bases. V lost 0 bases to trimming and J lost 7 bases; unmatched junction nucleotides: 3. In germline, CDR1 is SGHKS, CDR2 YYEKEE (reference sequence). The CDR3 runs 14 residues. CDR3 coding DNA: TGTGCCAGCAGCTTGGAGGGACAGGGGCTTGAAGCTTTCTTT. Its protein is CASSLEGQGLEAFF. Full variable domain (missing parts from reference TRBV5-5 and TRBJ1-1): DAGVTQSPTHLIKTRGQQVTLRCSPISGHKSVSWYQQVLGQGPQFIFQYYEKEERGRGNFPDRFSARQFPNYSSELNVNALLLGDSALYLCASSLEGQGLEAFFGQGTRLTVV.

This clone came up a few times. One junction end does not reproduce the germline sequence, and a read error may be involved. The CDR3 DNA reads as TGTGCCAGCAGCCCGGGGATCGTGAGTGGCTACACCTTC. This codes for CASSPGIVSGYTF. The V gene is TRBV5-1, the J gene TRBJ1-2; D unclear. The germline V gene has CDR1 SGHRS and CDR2 YFSETQ. The length of the CDR3 is 13 residues. The whole variable domain, filled in from reference TRBV5-1 and TRBJ1-2, reads KAGVTQTPRYLIKTRGQQVTLSCSPISGHRSVSWYQQTPGQGLQFLFEYFSETQRNKGNFPGRFSGRQFSNSRSEMNVSTLELGDSALYLCASSPGIVSGYTFGSGTRLTVV.

Only one count was recorded for this clone. The chain uses TRBV5-1 and TRBJ2-1; TRBD1 aligns across 7 bases. The V gene's germline CDR1 is SGHRS and CDR2 YFSETQ. V lost 0 bases to trimming and J lost 6 bases; unmatched junction nucleotides: 3. There are 14 residues in the CDR3. For the CDR3, the DNA is TGCGCCAGCAGCTTGGGGGGACAGCTCAATGAGCAGTTCTTC. Amino acids: CASSLGGQLNEQFF.

Here the CDR3 DNA reads TGCGCCAGCAGCCAAGATAAGGAACTAGCGGGTTACCTCTACAATGAGCAGTTCTTC. Residues: CASSQDKELAGYLYNEQFF. This rearrangement joins TRBV4-1 to TRBJ2-1; TRBD2 matches at 9 bases. The trim removed 0 bases at V and 3 bases at J, leaving 12 bases unmatched. The germline V gene encodes CDR1 MGHRA and CDR2 YSYEKL. The CDR3 is 19 amino acids.

This clone was observed a single time. The chain joins TRBV28 to TRBJ1-2; D possibly corresponds to TRBD1 (6 bases). This CDR3 is built from 19 residues. In germline, CDR1 is MDHEN, CDR2 SYDVKM. V dropped 2 bases and J dropped 0 bases, with 22 bases sitting between them. The CDR3 is CASSLGQGKGLGANYGYTF. CDR3 in DNA: TGTGCCAGCAGTTTAGGGCAGGGGAAGGGATTGGGGGCTAACTATGGCTACACCTTC.

V is TRBV18 and J is TRBJ2-3; D might be TRBD1 (6 bases). Trimming cost V 2 bases and J 4 bases, with 16 bases left between them. Germline V gene lookup returns CDR1 KGHSH and CDR2 LQKENI. The CDR3 sequence is 16 residues long. CDR3 region: CASSPVTGIKADTQYF. CDR3 DNA: TGTGCCAGCTCACCAGTGACAGGAATTAAGGCAGATACGCAGTATTTT.

V usage is TRBV9 and J usage is TRBJ1-4; 7 bases are shared with TRBD1. The length of the CDR3 is 15 residues. CDR1 and CDR2 (germline): SGDLS, YYNGEE. With V trimmed by 5 bases and J by 2 bases, 6 bases remained unmatched. As DNA, the CDR3 is TGTGCCAGCAGTAGACAGGGTGATACTAATGAAAAACTGTTTTTT. Its translation: CASSRQGDTNEKLFF.

The V and J genes are TRBV7-2 and TRBJ1-5; D is perhaps TRBD1 (5 bases). Trimming shortened V by 5 bases and J by 5 bases, and 16 bases separated the two germline ends. This CDR3 is 15 amino acids long. Germline CDR1 reads SGHTA; CDR2 reads FQGNSA. CDR3 DNA sequence: TGTGCCAGCAGCCACGCCCGGGGAGGGGATCAGCCCCAGCATTTT. Protein: CASSHARGGDQPQHF.

CDR3 nucleotide sequence: TGTGCCAGCAGCCTACCCGACAGGTCTAACTATGGCTACACCTTC. Translating gives CASSLPDRSNYGYTF. The chain links TRBV7-3 to TRBJ1-2, with D perhaps matching TRBD1 (6 bases). Deletions cut 5 bases from V and 0 bases from J, with 13 bases between. From germline, CDR1 is SGHTA and CDR2 FQGTGA. The CDR3 contains 15 residues. The entire variable domain, with the rest obtained from reference TRBV7-3 and TRBJ1-2, is as follows: GAGVSQTPSNKVTEKGKYVELRCDPISGHTALYWYRQSLGQGPEFLIYFQGTGAADDSGLPNDRFFAVRPEGSVSTLKIQRTERGDSAVYLCASSLPDRSNYGYTFGSGTRLTVV.

J is TRBJ2-3 and V is TRBV19; D perhaps matches TRBD2 (5 bases). Per the germline V gene, CDR1 is LNHDA and CDR2 is SQIVND (reference sequence). This CDR3 is built from 15 residues. V lost 7 bases and J 4 bases, leaving 18 bases between the germline ends. CDR3 in DNA: TGTGCCAGTACCCCCGGCCCGAGGGTCCCAGATACGCAGTATTTT. As protein: CASTPGPRVPDTQYF.

The V gene is TRBV27, the J gene TRBJ2-7; the match to TRBD2 covers 7 bases. Trimming removed 6 bases from V and 4 bases from J; junction bases left unmatched: 6. Germline lookup yields CDR1 MNHEY and CDR2 SMNVEV (reference sequence). The CDR3 runs to 13 residues. The CDR3 DNA reads TGTGCCAGCAGGAGCGGGACTCCATACGAGCAGTACTTC. Amino acids: CASRSGTPYEQYF.

V is TRBV5-1 and J is TRBJ2-1; possibly TRBD2 for D (5 bases). The CDR3 spans 17 residues. Germline V gives CDR1 SGHRS, CDR2 YFSETQ. Trimming took 0 bases from V and 2 from J, leaving 15 bases between them. CDR3 sequence reads: CASSLADPRVAYNEQFF. CDR3 sequence (DNA): TGCGCCAGCAGCTTGGCTGACCCGAGGGTCGCCTACAATGAGCAGTTCTTC. The whole variable domain, filled in from reference TRBV5-1 and TRBJ2-1, reads KAGVTQTPRYLIKTRGQQVTLSCSPISGHRSVSWYQQTPGQGLQFLFEYFSETQRNKGNFPGRFSGRQFSNSRSEMNVSTLELGDSALYLCASSLADPRVAYNEQFFGPGTRLTVL.

This clone was detected only once. J is TRBJ1-4 and V is TRBV7-8; 12 nucleotides agree with TRBD1. The CDR3 has 15 amino acids. The J segment lost 7 bases and the V segment lost 5 bases, leaving 5 bases of the junction unmatched. Germline-derived CDR1 and CDR2 are SGHVS and FQNEAQ. CDR3 DNA sequence: TGTGCCAGCAGCCGCCGGGACAGGGGGCCTGAAAAACTGTTTTTT. This translates into CASSRRDRGPEKLFF.

The chain links TRBV10-3 to TRBJ1-4; unclear D gene. CDR1 and CDR2 from the germline V gene are ENHRY and SYGVKD. V gave up 3 bases and J gave up 2 bases, with 10 bases separating them. This CDR3 has 15 amino acids. This chain's CDR3 is CAISDRRETNEKLFF. The CDR3 DNA sequence: TGTGCCATCAGTGATAGGCGGGAGACTAATGAAAAACTGTTTTTT.

V gene TRBV7-9 combines with J gene TRBJ2-1, with a weak D call TRBD2 (6 bases). The V end lost 8 bases, the J end lost 0 bases, and 8 bases lay between the germline ends. This CDR3 contains 13 residues. Germline CDR1 SEHNR, CDR2 FQNEAQ (reference sequence). The CDR3 DNA follows: TGTGCCAGCGGGACTTACTCCTACAATGAGCAGTTCTTC. It translates to CASGTYSYNEQFF. The full variable domain, rest sourced from reference TRBV7-9 and TRBJ2-1, is DTGVSQNPRHKITKRGQNVTFRCDPISEHNRLYWYRQTLGQGPEFLTYFQNEAQLEKSRLLSDRFSAERPKGSFSTLEIQRTEQGDSAMYLCASGTYSYNEQFFGPGTRLTVL.

This clone was detected only a few times. The gene calls are TRBV13 and TRBJ2-2; D is perhaps TRBD2 (6 bases). The CDR3 has 19 amino acids. The germline V gene has CDR1 PRHDT and CDR2 FYEKMQ (reference sequence). V was cut by 4 bases and J by 1 base, with 22 bases left in between. Here the CDR3 reads CASSSPFRLAERNTGELFF. CDR3 DNA sequence: TGTGCCAGCAGCTCCCCCTTTCGGTTAGCGGAGCGGAACACCGGGGAGCTGTTTTTT. The entire variable domain, with the rest obtained from reference TRBV13 and TRBJ2-2, is as follows: AAGVIQSPRHLIKEKRETATLKCYPIPRHDTVYWYQQGPGQDPQFLISFYEKMQSDKGSIPDRFSAQQFSDYHSELNMSSLELGDSALYFCASSSPFRLAERNTGELFFGEGSRLTVL.

The chain uses TRBV5-6 and TRBJ2-7; 7 bases are shared with TRBD1. V was pared by 0 bases and J by 4 bases, with 4 bases of the junction left unmatched. The CDR3 extends over 14 amino acids. Germline CDR1 and CDR2: SGHDT and YYEEEE. The CDR3 nucleotides read TGTGCCAGCAGCTTGGATCTGGGACAGTACGAGCAGTACTTC. It specifies CASSLDLGQYEQYF.

The chain is built from TRBV27 and TRBJ2-1, with 9 bases lining up with TRBD2. Germline V lookup: CDR1 MNHEY, CDR2 SMNVEV (reference sequence). V was clipped by 6 bases and J by 3 bases; unmatched bases: 6. This CDR3 region has 15 residues. CDR3 DNA sequence: TGTGCCAGCAGCCCAGCTAGCGGGGACTACAATGAGCAGTTCTTC. Protein sequence: CASSPASGDYNEQFF.

As to this clone: Sequence at one end of the junction differs from germline and may be a read error. This chain connects TRBV19 to TRBJ2-6; TRBD2 aligns across 7 bases. The CDR3 has 18 residues. Germline assignment: CDR1 LNHDA and CDR2 SQIVND (reference sequence). CDR3 residues: CATGGGLMLGSGANGLTF. CDR3 sequence (DNA): TGTGCCACCGGGGGAGGGCTGATGCTTGGCTCTGGGGCCAACGGCCTGACTTTC.

The gene calls are TRBV7-2 and TRBJ2-7; D perhaps matches TRBD1 (6 bases). V was cut by 2 bases and J by 5 bases, with 13 bases left in between. The germline gives CDR1 SGHTA, CDR2 FQGNSA. The CDR3 runs to 14 residues. This chain's CDR3 is CASSLSRQGNEQYF. The CDR3 coding sequence is TGTGCCAGCAGCTTATCTAGGCAGGGGAACGAGCAGTACTTC.

V and J are TRBV7-3 and TRBJ2-7; 7 nucleotides agree with TRBD2. V was clipped by 2 bases and J by 0 bases; unmatched bases: 4. The CDR3 runs 15 residues. Germline-derived CDR1 and CDR2 are SGHTA and FQGTGA. The DNA of the CDR3 is TGTGCCAGCAGCTTAGGCGGGGGATCCTCCTACGAGCAGTACTTC. It yields the protein CASSLGGGSSYEQYF. Based on the CDR3 plus reference TRBV7-3 and TRBJ2-7, the full variable domain is GAGVSQTPSNKVTEKGKYVELRCDPISGHTALYWYRQSLGQGPEFLIYFQGTGAADDSGLPNDRFFAVRPEGSVSTLKIQRTERGDSAVYLCASSLGGGSSYEQYFGPGTRLTVT.

The count of this clone is one. The rearrangement joins TRBV28 to TRBJ1-1; no clear D gene. The length of the CDR3 is 13 residues. CDR1 is MDHEN and CDR2 is SYDVKM in the germline V gene. V lost 3 bases and J 1 base, leaving 6 bases between the germline ends. The CDR3 protein is CASSFGENTEAFF. CDR3 bases: TGTGCCAGCAGTTTCGGGGAGAACACTGAAGCTTTCTTT.

The chain couples TRBV7-3 to TRBJ2-3; D may be TRBD2 (6 bases). CDR3 length: 15 residues. V dropped 1 base and J dropped 1 base, with 9 bases sitting between them. CDR1 SGHTA and CDR2 FQGTGA come from the germline V gene. CDR3 DNA sequence: TGTGCCAGCAGCTTAAATGGGGAGGGCACAGATACGCAGTATTTT. This encodes CASSLNGEGTDTQYF.

The chain couples TRBV7-2 to TRBJ1-5, with 8 bases lining up with TRBD1. V lost 5 bases, J lost 9 bases, and 9 bases stayed unmatched. Germline V gene lookup returns CDR1 SGHTA and CDR2 FQGNSA. The CDR3 extends over 14 amino acids. CDR3 DNA sequence: TGTGCCAGCAGCCTAGGACAGGGAGAAAGGCCCCAGCATTTT. As protein: CASSLGQGERPQHF.

The chain recombines TRBV28 with TRBJ2-7; D is perhaps TRBD2 (5 bases). The CDR3 sequence is 15 residues long. V shed 5 bases and J shed 0 bases, with 14 bases lying between them. Germline loops: CDR1 MDHEN, CDR2 SYDVKM. Here the CDR3 reads CASSPRGLASYEQYF. For the CDR3, the DNA is TGTGCCAGCAGTCCTCGGGGATTAGCCTCCTACGAGCAGTACTTC. The whole variable domain, remainder taken from reference TRBV28 and TRBJ2-7, is DVKVTQSSRYLVKRTGEKVFLECVQDMDHENMFWYRQDPGLGLRLIYFSYDVKMKEKGDIPEGYSVSREKKERFSLILESASTNQTSMYLCASSPRGLASYEQYFGPGTRLTVT.

This clone was seen only a few times. Here the CDR3 DNA reads TGTGCCAGCACGAGTGGACAGCGAGATTCACCCCTCCACTTT. Amino acid sequence: CASTSGQRDSPLHF. The rearrangement uses TRBV28 and TRBJ1-6, with D possibly matching TRBD1 (6 bases). The CDR3 sequence is 14 residues long. Trimming took off 7 bases at V and 8 bases at J, with 15 bases between the two ends. Germline V lookup: CDR1 MDHEN, CDR2 SYDVKM.

This clone occurred once. The V and J genes are TRBV5-4 and TRBJ2-1, with 8 bases lining up with TRBD2. The germline V gene has CDR1 SGHNT and CDR2 YYREEE (reference sequence). The CDR3 has 17 residues. V was clipped by 0 bases and J by 7 bases; unmatched bases: 12. Written as DNA, the CDR3 is TGTGCCAGCAGCTTGGCCATATCGGGACTAGGACTTAATGAGCAGTTCTTC. Amino acids: CASSLAISGLGLNEQFF.

This sequence joins TRBV7-3 and TRBJ2-7, with 13 bases lining up with TRBD2. The CDR3 runs 16 residues. Germline lookup yields CDR1 SGHTA and CDR2 FQGTGA. V shed 5 bases and J 7 bases; nucleotides not matched to a gene: 11. The CDR3 sequence: CASSPGLAGVMGEQYF. The CDR3 region has the DNA TGTGCCAGCAGCCCAGGACTAGCGGGAGTGATGGGGGAGCAGTACTTC.

This sequence joins TRBV5-1 and TRBJ1-3; D remains unclear. V gave up 0 bases and J gave up 0 bases, with 10 bases separating them. The CDR3 length is 16 residues. From germline, CDR1 is SGHRS and CDR2 YFSETQ. CDR3 sequence reads: CASSLGSTHSGNTIYF. The CDR3, as DNA: TGCGCCAGCAGCTTGGGGTCAACTCACTCTGGAAACACCATATATTTT.

The rearrangement joins TRBV15 to TRBJ2-7, with a tentative D call TRBD1 (6 bases). Germline V lookup: CDR1 LNHNV, CDR2 YYDKDF (reference sequence). V was trimmed by 1 base and J by 1 base, leaving 23 bases between them. This CDR3 region has 19 residues. CDR3 region: CATSRGGLMDSPLSYEQYF. The DNA of the CDR3 is TGTGCCACCAGCAGAGGGGGTTTGATGGACAGCCCTCTATCCTACGAGCAGTACTTC.

The chain links TRBV7-3 to TRBJ2-5, with a tentative D call TRBD2 (5 bases). V was shortened by 2 bases and J by 2 bases, with 15 bases between the two germline ends. CDR1 is SGHTA and CDR2 is FQGTGA in the germline V gene. The CDR3 contains 16 residues. The CDR3 DNA follows: TGTGCCAGCAGCTTAGGAGCGGCCTCCCAACAAGAGACCCAGTACTTC. It specifies CASSLGAASQQETQYF.